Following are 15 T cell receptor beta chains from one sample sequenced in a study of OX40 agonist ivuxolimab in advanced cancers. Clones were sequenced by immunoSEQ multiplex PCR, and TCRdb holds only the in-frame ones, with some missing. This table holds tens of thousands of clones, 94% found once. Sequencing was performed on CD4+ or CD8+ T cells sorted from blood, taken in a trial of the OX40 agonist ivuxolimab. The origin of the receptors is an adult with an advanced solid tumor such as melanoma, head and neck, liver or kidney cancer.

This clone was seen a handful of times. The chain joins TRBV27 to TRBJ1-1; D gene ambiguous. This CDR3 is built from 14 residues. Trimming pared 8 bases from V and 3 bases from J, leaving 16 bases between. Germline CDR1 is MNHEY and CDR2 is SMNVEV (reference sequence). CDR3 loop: CASQIYPRDTEAFF. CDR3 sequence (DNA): TGTGCCAGCCAGATTTACCCCCGGGACACTGAAGCTTTCTTT.

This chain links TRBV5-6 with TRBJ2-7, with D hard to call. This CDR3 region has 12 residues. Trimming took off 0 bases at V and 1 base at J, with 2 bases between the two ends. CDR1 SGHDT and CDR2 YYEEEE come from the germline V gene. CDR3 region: CASSLESYEQYF. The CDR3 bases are TGTGCCAGCAGCTTGGAATCCTACGAGCAGTACTTC.

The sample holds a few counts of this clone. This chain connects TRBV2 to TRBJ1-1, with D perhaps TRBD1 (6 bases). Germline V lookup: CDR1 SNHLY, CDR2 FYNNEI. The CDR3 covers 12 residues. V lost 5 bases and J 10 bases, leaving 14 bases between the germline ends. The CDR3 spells CASSYRADGAFF. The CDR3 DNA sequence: TGTGCCAGCAGTTACAGGGCTGATGGAGCTTTCTTT. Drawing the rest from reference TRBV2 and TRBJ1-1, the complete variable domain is EPEVTQTPSHQVTQMGQEVILRCVPISNHLYFYWYRQILGQKVEFLVSFYNNEISEKSEIFDDQFSVERPDGSNFTLKIRSTKLEDSAMYFCASSYRADGAFFGQGTRLTVV.

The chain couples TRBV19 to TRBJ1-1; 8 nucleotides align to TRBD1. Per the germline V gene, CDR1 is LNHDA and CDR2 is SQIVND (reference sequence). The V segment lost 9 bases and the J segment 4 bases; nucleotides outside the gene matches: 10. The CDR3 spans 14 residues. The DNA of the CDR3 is TGTGCCAGCGGACTCGACAGGGGCGGCACTGAAGCTTTCTTT. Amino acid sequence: CASGLDRGGTEAFF.

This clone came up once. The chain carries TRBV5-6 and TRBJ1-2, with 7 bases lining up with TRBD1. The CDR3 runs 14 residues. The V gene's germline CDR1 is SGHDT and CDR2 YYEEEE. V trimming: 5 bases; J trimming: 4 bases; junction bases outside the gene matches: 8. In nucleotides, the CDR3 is TGTGCCAGCAGTCCCTTCGGGACAGCCTATGGCTACACCTTC. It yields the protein CASSPFGTAYGYTF.

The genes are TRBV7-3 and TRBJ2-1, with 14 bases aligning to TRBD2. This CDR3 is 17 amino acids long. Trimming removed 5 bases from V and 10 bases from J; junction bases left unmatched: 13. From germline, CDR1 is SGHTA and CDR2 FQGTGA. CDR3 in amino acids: CASSDASGLAGAGEQFF. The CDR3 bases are TGTGCCAGCAGCGATGCTTCGGGACTAGCGGGAGCGGGGGAGCAGTTCTTC.

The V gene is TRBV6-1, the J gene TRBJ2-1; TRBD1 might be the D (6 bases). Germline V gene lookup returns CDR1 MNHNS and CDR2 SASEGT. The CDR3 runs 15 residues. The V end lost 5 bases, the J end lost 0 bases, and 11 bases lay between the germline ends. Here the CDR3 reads CASSFDRSSYNEQFF. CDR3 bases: TGTGCCAGCAGTTTCGACAGGAGCTCCTACAATGAGCAGTTCTTC.

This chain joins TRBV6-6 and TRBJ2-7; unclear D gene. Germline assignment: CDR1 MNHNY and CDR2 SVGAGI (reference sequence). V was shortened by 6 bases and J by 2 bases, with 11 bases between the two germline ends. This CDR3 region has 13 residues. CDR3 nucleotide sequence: TGTGCCAGCAGAACTGGGATTGCCTACGAGCAGTACTTC. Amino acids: CASRTGIAYEQYF.

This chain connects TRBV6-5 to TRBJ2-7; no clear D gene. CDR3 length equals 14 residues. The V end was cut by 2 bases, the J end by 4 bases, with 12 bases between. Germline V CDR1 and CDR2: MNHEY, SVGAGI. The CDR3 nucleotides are TGTGCCAGCAGTTACCTCCTCTCAGGATACGAGCAGTACTTC. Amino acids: CASSYLLSGYEQYF.

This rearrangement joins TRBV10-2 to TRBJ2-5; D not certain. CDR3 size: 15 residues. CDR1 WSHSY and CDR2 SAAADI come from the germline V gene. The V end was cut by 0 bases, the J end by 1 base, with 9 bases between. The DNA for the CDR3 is TGCGCCAGCAGTGAGTCAAAGGGTCCCCAAGAGACCCAGTACTTC. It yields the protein CASSESKGPQETQYF.

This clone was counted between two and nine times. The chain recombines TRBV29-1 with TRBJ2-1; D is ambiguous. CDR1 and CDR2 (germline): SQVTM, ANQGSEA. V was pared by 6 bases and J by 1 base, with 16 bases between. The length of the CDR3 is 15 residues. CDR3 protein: CSVATGQRSYNEQFF. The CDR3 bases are TGCAGCGTCGCGACGGGTCAAAGGTCCTACAATGAGCAGTTCTTC.

The CDR3 protein is CASSQNPVVTYNEQFF. CDR3 sequence (DNA): TGCGCCAGCAGCCAGAACCCAGTCGTCACCTACAATGAGCAGTTCTTC. This rearrangement joins TRBV4-3 to TRBJ2-1; D is undetermined. Germline V CDR1 and CDR2: LGHNA, YSLEER. This CDR3 comprises 16 residues. Trimming cost V 3 bases and J 2 bases, with 14 bases left between them.

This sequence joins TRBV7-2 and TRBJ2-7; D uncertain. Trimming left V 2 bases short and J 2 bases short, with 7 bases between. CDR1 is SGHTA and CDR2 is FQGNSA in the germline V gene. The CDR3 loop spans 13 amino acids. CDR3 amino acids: CASSLLPAYEQYF. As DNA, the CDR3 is TGTGCCAGCAGCTTATTACCGGCCTACGAGCAGTACTTC.

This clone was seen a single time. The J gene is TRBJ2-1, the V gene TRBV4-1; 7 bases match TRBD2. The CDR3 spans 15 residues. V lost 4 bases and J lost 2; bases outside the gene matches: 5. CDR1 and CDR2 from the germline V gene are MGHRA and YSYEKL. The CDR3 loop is CASSLGEGAYNEQFF. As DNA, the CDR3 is TGCGCCAGCAGCCTGGGGGAGGGCGCCTACAATGAGCAGTTCTTC.

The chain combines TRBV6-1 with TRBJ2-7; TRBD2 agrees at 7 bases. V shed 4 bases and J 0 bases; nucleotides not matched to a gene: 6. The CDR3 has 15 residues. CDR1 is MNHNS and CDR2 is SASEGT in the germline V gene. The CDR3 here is CASSAPSGVSYEQYF. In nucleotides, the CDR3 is TGTGCCAGCAGTGCCCCCAGCGGGGTCTCCTACGAGCAGTACTTC.